This T cell receptor beta chain is from a study of T cell repertoires in cytomegalovirus infection. Study summary: Both recently identified HLA-C-restricted and well-studied HLA-B-restricted CMV epitopes were used in the study. Indications came from public TCR beta signatures; they pointed to CMV infection and to a matching HLA type.

This CDR3 comprises 13 residues. CDR1 SGHRS and CDR2 YFSETQ come from the germline V gene. The V end was cut by 0 bases, the J end by 5 bases, with 9 bases between. TCRdb reprocessed the reads via MiXCR and lists one record per CDR3 protein. The table records about 160,000 distinct CDR3 sequences, 20% to 25% of them present only once. General study results and limits: Frequencies of public TCR beta families were cumulated, and this identified carriers of CMV plus the relevant HLA. HLA-C-restricted CMV-specific TCR beta clonotypes prevailed in the ex vivo response.

This clonotype came up a few times. Antigen: not known. This sequence joins TRBV5-1 and TRBJ2-7, with D unclear. The TCR originated in a human donor in good health (CMV status not recorded). Some clones in this sample may be carry-over from other donors' samples. The material sequenced was CD8+ T cells from cultured PBMCs, taken from culture after CMV antigen stimulation. CDR3 in amino acids: CASSLVRPDEQYF. The DNA for the CDR3 is TGCGCCAGCAGCTTGGTCCGTCCGGACGAGCAGTACTTC.